This T cell receptor (beta chain) was captured by sequencing in a study of patients and donors after allogeneic stem cell transplantation. TCRdb redid the calling of the RT-PCR reads with MiXCR, one entry per CDR3 protein. The sample includes approximately 200,000 distinct CDR3 sequences, approximately 41% of them seen just once. Material for sequencing was blood, either unsorted or a sorted T cell fraction (not recorded which). The sequence came from a human donor who was either an allogeneic HSCT recipient or a stem cell or donor lymphocyte infusion donor (not recorded which). It is not recorded whose cells these are; they may come from a transplant donor.

The DNA of the CDR3 is TGTGCCAGCAGTTTGGTAGCAGGTCTGGTTAATGAGCAGTTCTTC. Its protein is CASSLVAGLVNEQFF. V is TRBV12-3 or TRBV12-4 and J is TRBJ2-1, with unresolved D. V gave up 3 bases and J gave up 7 bases, with 16 bases separating them. This CDR3 comprises 15 residues.